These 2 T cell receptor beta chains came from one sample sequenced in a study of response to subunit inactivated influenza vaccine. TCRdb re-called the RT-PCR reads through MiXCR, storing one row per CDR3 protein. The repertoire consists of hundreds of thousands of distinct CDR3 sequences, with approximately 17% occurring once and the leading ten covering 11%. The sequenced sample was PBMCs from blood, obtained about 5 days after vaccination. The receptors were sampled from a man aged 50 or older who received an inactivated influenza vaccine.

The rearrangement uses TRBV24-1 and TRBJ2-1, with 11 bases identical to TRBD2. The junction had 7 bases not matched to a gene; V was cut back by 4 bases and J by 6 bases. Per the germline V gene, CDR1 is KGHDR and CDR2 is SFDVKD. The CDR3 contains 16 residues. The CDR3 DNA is TGTGCCACCAGTGACAGTAGCGGGAGGGCCTCCAATGAGCAGTTCTTC. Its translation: CATSDSSGRASNEQFF.

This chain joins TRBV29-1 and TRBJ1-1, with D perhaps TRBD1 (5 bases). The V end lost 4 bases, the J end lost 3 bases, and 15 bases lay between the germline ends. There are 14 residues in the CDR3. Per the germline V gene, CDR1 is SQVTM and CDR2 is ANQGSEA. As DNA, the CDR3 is TGCAGCGTTGCCTCCAGGGTTGGGGACACTGAAGCTTTCTTT. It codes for CSVASRVGDTEAFF.